This T cell receptor beta chain was recovered during a study of graft-versus-host responses after intestinal transplantation. Study observations and caveats: Allografts of patients with graft-donor T cell macrochimerism showed high graft-versus-host to host-versus-graft clone ratios.

Of note for this clone: Its specificity is not known.

The CDR3 loop spans 14 amino acids. CDR1 is MNHNY, CDR2 SVGAGI, per germline (reference sequence). With 0 bases removed from V and 3 bases from J, the gap between germline ends came to 7 bases. Only in-frame clones appear in the TCRdb table, and some are missing; sequencing was by immunoSEQ multiplex PCR. The sample lists about 85,000 clones, around 83% occurring once. The sequencing used unstimulated CD8+ T cells sorted from spleen or lymph node cells, collected before intestinal transplant. The clonotype was recovered from a human donor who received an intestinal transplant. The rearrangement links TRBV6-6 to TRBJ2-3; D is unresolved. The CDR3 is CASSYSKVTDTQYF. The CDR3 DNA is TGTGCCAGCAGTTACTCGAAAGTAACAGATACGCAGTATTTT.